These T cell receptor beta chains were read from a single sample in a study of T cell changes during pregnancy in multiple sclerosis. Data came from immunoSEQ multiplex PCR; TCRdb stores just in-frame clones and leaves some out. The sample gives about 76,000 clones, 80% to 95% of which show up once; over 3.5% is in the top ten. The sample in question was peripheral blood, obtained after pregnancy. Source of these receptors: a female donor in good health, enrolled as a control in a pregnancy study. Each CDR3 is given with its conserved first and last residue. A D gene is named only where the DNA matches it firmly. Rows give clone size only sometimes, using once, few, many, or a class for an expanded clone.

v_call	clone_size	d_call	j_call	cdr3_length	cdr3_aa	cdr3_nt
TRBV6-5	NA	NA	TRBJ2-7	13	CASSSFAQGEQYF	TGTGCCAGCAGTTCCTTTGCACAGGGCGAGCAGTACTTC
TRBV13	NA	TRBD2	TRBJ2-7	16	CASSASLAGGNYEQYF	TGTGCCAGCAGCGCATCCTTAGCGGGAGGCAACTACGAGCAGTACTTC
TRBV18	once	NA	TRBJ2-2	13	CASSPRQSGELFF	TGTGCCAGCTCACCAAGACAGAGCGGGGAGCTGTTTTTT
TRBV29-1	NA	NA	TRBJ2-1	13	CSVDRSSYNEQFF	TGCAGCGTTGACCGGAGCTCCTACAATGAGCAGTTCTTC
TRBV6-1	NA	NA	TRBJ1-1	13	CASSEDWEVEAFF	TGTGCCAGCAGTGAAGATTGGGAGGTTGAAGCTTTCTTT
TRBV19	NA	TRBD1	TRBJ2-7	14	CASSIRDSAYEQYF	TGTGCCAGTAGTATACGGGACAGCGCCTACGAGCAGTACTTC
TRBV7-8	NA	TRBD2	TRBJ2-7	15	CASSLSGGLGYEQYF	TGTGCCAGCAGCTTAAGCGGGGGATTGGGCTACGAGCAGTACTTC
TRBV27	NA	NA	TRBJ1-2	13	CASRARTNYGYTF	TGTGCCAGTCGCGCCAGGACTAACTATGGCTACACCTTC
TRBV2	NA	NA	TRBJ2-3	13	CASQQRFTDTQYF	TGTGCCAGTCAGCAGCGGTTCACAGATACGCAGTATTTT
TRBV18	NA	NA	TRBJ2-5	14	CASSPPIGRETQYF	TGTGCCAGCTCACCACCCATCGGGAGAGAGACCCAGTACTTC
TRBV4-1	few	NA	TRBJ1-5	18	CASSQDHRGDQHDQPQHF	TGCGCCAGCAGCCAAGATCATCGGGGGGATCAGCACGATCAGCCCCAGCATTTT
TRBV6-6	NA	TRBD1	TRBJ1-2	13	CASSYDRAVGYTF	TGTGCCAGCAGTTACGACAGGGCGGTTGGCTACACCTTC
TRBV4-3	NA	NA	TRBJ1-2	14	CASSQDRRGGGYTF	TGCGCCAGCAGCCAAGATCGCAGGGGAGGGGGCTACACCTTC
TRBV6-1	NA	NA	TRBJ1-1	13	CASSEIGDTEAFF	TGTGCCAGCAGTGAAATCGGGGACACTGAAGCTTTCTTT
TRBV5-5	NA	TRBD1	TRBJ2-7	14	CASSNPGQGLEQYF	TGTGCCAGCAGCAATCCGGGACAGGGTCTCGAGCAGTACTTC
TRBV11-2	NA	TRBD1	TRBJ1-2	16	CASSPPPGQALGGYTF	TGTGCCAGCAGCCCCCCCCCAGGACAGGCCCTCGGGGGCTACACCTTC
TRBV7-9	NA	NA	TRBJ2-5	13	CASSSTGGETQYF	TGTGCCAGCAGCTCGACAGGAGGAGAGACCCAGTACTTC
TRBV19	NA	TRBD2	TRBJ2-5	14	CASSIGGRIETQYF	TGTGCCAGTAGTATCGGGGGGAGGATTGAGACCCAGTACTTC
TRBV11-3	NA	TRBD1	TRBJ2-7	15	CASSLARAGGYEQYF	TGTGCCAGCAGCTTAGCGAGGGCAGGGGGCTACGAGCAGTACTTC
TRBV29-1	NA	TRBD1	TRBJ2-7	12	CSVETGPYEQYF	TGCAGCGTTGAGACAGGGCCGTACGAGCAGTACTTC
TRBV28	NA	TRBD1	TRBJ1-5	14	CTSRGTGNNQPQHF	TGTACCTCCAGGGGGACAGGGAATAATCAGCCCCAGCATTTT
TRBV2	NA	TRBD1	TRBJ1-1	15	CASRYGTGGRTEAFF	TGTGCCAGCAGGTACGGGACAGGGGGCCGGACTGAAGCTTTCTTT
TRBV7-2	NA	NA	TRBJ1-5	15	CASSPWTDSNQPQHF	TGTGCCAGCAGCCCCTGGACAGATAGCAATCAGCCCCAGCATTTT
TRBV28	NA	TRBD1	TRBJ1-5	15	CASSSNRGPAGPQHF	TGTGCCAGCAGTTCGAACAGGGGGCCCGCAGGGCCCCAGCATTTT
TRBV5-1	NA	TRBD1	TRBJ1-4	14	CASSAGTGEEKLFF	TGCGCCAGCAGCGCCGGGACAGGGGAGGAAAAACTGTTTTTT
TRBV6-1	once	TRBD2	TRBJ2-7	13	CASGSSGTYEQYF	TGTGCCAGCGGTTCTAGCGGTACCTACGAGCAGTACTTC
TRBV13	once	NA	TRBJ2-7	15	CASSSRDSNNYEQYF	TGTGCCAGCAGCTCTCGGGACTCCAACAACTACGAGCAGTACTTC
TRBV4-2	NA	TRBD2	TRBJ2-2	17	CASSHRGLASNTGELFF	TGTGCCAGCAGCCACCGCGGACTAGCCTCGAACACCGGGGAGCTGTTTTTT
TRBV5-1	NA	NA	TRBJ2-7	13	CASSLSGTYEQYF	TGCGCCAGCAGCTTAAGCGGAACCTACGAGCAGTACTTC
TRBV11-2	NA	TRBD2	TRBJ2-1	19	CASSLDPASGSMDYNEQFF	TGTGCCAGCAGCTTAGATCCTGCGAGCGGGAGTATGGATTACAATGAGCAGTTCTTC
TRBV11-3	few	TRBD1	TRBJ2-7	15	CASSLGGQGVNEQYF	TGTGCCAGCAGCTTAGGGGGACAGGGGGTCAACGAGCAGTACTTC
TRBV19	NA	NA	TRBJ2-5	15	CASSPPQGGQETQYF	TGTGCCAGTAGCCCACCCCAGGGGGGCCAAGAGACCCAGTACTTC
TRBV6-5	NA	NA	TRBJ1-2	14	CASSYGQGNYGYTF	TGTGCCAGCAGTTACGGGCAGGGTAACTATGGCTACACCTTC
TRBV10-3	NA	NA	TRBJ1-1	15	CAISAGGGGNTEAFF	TGTGCCATCAGTGCGGGCGGCGGGGGGAACACTGAAGCTTTCTTT
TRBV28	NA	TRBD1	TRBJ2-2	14	CASVRDRNTGELFF	TGTGCCAGTGTCCGGGACAGAAACACCGGGGAGCTGTTTTTT
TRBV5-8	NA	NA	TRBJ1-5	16	CASSFQNYYSNQPQHF	TGTGCCAGCAGCTTCCAGAACTATTATAGCAATCAGCCCCAGCATTTT
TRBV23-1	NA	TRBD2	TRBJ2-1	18	CASTRSPRSGGFYNEQFF	TGCGCCAGCACCCGGAGCCCAAGGAGCGGGGGTTTCTACAATGAGCAGTTCTTC
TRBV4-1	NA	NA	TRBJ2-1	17	CASSQGRAARTYNEQFF	TGCGCCAGCAGCCAAGGAAGAGCGGCCCGAACCTACAATGAGCAGTTCTTC
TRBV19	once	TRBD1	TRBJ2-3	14	CASSGQGFTDTQYF	TGTGCCAGTAGTGGACAGGGCTTCACAGATACGCAGTATTTT
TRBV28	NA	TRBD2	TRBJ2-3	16	CASSLSSGTARRYREF	TGTGCCAGCAGTTTGTCTAGCGGGACCGCCAGAAGATATAGAGAATTT